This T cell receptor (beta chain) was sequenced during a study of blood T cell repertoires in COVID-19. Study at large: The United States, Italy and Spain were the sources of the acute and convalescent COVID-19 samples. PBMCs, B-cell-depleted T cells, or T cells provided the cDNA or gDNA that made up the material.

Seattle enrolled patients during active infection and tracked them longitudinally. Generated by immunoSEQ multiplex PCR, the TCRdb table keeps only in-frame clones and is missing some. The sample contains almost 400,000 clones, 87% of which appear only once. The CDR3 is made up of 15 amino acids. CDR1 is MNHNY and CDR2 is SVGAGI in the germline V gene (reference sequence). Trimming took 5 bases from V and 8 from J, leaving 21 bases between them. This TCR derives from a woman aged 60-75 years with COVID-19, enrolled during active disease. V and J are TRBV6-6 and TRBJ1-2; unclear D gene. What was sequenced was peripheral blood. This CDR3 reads CASSPYREIEEGYTF. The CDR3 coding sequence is TGTGCCAGCAGTCCCTACCGGGAGATAGAGGAGGGCTACACCTTC.